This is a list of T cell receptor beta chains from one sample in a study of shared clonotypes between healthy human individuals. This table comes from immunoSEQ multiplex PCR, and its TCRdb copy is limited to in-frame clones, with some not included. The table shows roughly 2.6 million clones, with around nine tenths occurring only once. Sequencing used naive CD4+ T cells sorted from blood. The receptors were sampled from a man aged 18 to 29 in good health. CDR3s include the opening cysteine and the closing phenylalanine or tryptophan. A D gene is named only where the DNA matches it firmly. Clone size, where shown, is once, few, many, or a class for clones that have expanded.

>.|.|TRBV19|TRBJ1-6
TGTGCCAGTAGCGACACGCCAAATTCACCCCTCCACTTT
CASSDTPNSPLHF
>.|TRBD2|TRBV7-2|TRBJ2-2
TGTGCCAGCAGCCCGGGACTAGTAGGCACCGGGGAGCTGTTTTTT
CASSPGLVGTGELFF
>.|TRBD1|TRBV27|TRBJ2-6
TGTGCCAGCAGCCGGACAGGACTCTCTGGGGCCAACGTCCTGACTTTC
CASSRTGLSGANVLTF
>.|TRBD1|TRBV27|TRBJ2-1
TGTGCCAGCAAATCCGGGACAGGGAAAGTCTCGGGTGAGCAGTTCTTC
CASKSGTGKVSGEQFF
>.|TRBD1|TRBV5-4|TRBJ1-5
TGTGCCAGCAGCAGGGACAGGGGTCAGCCCCAGCATTTT
CASSRDRGQPQHF
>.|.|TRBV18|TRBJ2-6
TGTGCCAGCTCAGGAGCCGGGACAGGGGCCAACGTCCTGACTTTC
CASSGAGTGANVLTF
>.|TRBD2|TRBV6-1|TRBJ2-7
TGTGCCAGCAGTGAAGGTGCGGGAGCGTACTACGAGCAGTACTTC
CASSEGAGAYYEQYF
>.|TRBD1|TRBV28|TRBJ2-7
TGTGCCAGCAGTCGACAGGGGGCCTACGAGCAGTACTTC
CASSRQGAYEQYF
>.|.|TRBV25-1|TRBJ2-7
TGTGCCAGCAGTGAAGGGGGAGGACCTGGTGTGCTCGACGAGCAGTACTTC
CASSEGGGPGVLDEQYF
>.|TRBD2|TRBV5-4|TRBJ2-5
TGTGCCAGCAGCTTGGGTCGGGGGGGCGGTGAGACCCAGTACTTC
CASSLGRGGGETQYF
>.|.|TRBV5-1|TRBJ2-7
TGCGCCAGCAGCTTGGCCGGCGGGGTGGCCTACGAGCAGTACTTC
CASSLAGGVAYEQYF
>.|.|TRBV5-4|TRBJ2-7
TGTGCCAGCAGCCGTTGGTCTACGGGGTCCTACGAGCAGTACTTC
CASSRWSTGSYEQYF
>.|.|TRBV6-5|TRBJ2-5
TGTGCCAGCAGTTACAGGGGACGGACGTCGGAGACCCAGTACTTC
CASSYRGRTSETQYF
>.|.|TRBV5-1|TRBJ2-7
TGCGCCAGCAGCTTGGTGGTCCTCTCCTACGAGCAGTACTTC
CASSLVVLSYEQYF
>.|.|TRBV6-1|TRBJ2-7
TGTGCCAGCACGACCGGCTACGAGCAGTACTTC
CASTTGYEQYF
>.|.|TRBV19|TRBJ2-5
TGTGCCAGTAGTATAGCCGTGGGCCCCGGGGAGACCCAGTACTTC
CASSIAVGPGETQYF
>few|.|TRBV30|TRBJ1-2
TGTGCCTCCCCGGTGTCAGCTAACTATGGCTACACCTTC
CASPVSANYGYTF
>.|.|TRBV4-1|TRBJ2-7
TGCGCCAGCAGCCACGCAGGGGGGAACTACGAGCAGTACTTC
CASSHAGGNYEQYF
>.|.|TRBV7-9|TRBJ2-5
TGTGCCAGCAGCTTAAGGGAGGGGGGCGAGACCCAGTACTTC
CASSLREGGETQYF
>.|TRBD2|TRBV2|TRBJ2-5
TGTGCCAGCAGTGAAGGAGGGACTAGACAAGAGACCCAGTACTTC
CASSEGGTRQETQYF
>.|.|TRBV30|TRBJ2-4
TGTGCCTGGAGTCCCGGAGGTCCCACGGTAGCCAAAAACATTCAGTACTTC
CAWSPGGPTVAKNIQYF
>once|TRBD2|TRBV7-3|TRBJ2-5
TGTGCCAGCAGCTTAGGCGGGGGGAAAGAGACCCAGTACTTC
CASSLGGGKETQYF
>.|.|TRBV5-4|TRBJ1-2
TGTGCCAGCAGCTCCAGCGTTGGGGGCACACACTATGGCTACACCTTC
CASSSSVGGTHYGYTF
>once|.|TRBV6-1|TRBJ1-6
TGTGCCAGCACTTCGACCTTGGGACTCCACTTT
CASTSTLGLHF
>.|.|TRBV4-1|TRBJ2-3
TGCGCCAGCAGTCCGGGCCAGTGGACAGATACGCAGTATTTT
CASSPGQWTDTQYF
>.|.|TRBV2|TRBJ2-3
TGTGCCAGCAGTGAAACCACAGGGAAGGATACGCAGTATTTT
CASSETTGKDTQYF
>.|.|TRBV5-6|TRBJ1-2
TGTGCCAGCAGCTTGCCACAGGGTAGCGGCTACACCTTC
CASSLPQGSGYTF
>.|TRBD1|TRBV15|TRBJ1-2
TGTGCCACCAGCAGAGATAGAGGGACAGGGGTAAACTATGGCTACACCTTC
CATSRDRGTGVNYGYTF
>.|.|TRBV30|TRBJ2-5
TGTGCCTGGAGAGCGGGTCCCCAAGAGACCCAGTACTTC
CAWRAGPQETQYF
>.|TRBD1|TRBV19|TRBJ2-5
TGTGCCAGTAGTAGACAAACAGGGGGCTTTGAGACCCAGTACTTC
CASSRQTGGFETQYF
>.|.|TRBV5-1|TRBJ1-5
TGCGCCAGCAGCTTGTCGGGCAGTATCCGTCAGCCCCAGCATTTT
CASSLSGSIRQPQHF
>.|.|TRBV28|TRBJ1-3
TGTGCCAGCAGTTATTCCTGGAGAGACACCATATATTTT
CASSYSWRDTIYF
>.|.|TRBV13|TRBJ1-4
TGTGCCAGCAGCTTAGGCGGGAATAATGAAAAACTGTTTTTT
CASSLGGNNEKLFF
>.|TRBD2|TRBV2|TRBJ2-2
TGTGCCAGCAAAGGACTAGCCAACACCGGGGAGCTGTTTTTT
CASKGLANTGELFF
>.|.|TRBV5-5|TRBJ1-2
TGTGCCAGCAGCTTGGTTGGCATAGGAGGCTATGGCTACACCTTC
CASSLVGIGGYGYTF
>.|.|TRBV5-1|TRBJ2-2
TGCGCCAGCAGCTTCAACAGCCCCGACACCGGGGAGCTGTTTTTT
CASSFNSPDTGELFF
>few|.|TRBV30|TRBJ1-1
TGTGCCTGGAGCGGAGGGTCTGAAGCTTTCTTT
CAWSGGSEAFF
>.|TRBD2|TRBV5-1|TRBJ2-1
TGCGCCAGCAGCCTGGGAGGTTTAGCGGGAGGGTACAATGAGCAGTTCTTC
CASSLGGLAGGYNEQFF
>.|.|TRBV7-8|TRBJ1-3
TGTGCCAGCAGCTTAGCTCCGGGCCCAGGAAACACCATATATTTT
CASSLAPGPGNTIYF
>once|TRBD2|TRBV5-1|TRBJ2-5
TGCGCCAGCAGCTTGCCTAGCGGGGGAGGGCAAGAGACCCAGTACTTC
CASSLPSGGGQETQYF
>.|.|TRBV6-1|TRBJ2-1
TGTGGAGTGGTCGGCAGGGTTAACAATGAGCAGTTCTTC
CGVVGRVNNEQFF
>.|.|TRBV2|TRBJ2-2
TGTGCCAGCAGCGGGGACACCGGGGAGCTGTTTTTT
CASSGDTGELFF
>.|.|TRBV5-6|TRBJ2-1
TGTGCCAGCAGCCCGGATCCTCAGGGCGTCAATGAGCAGTTCTTC
CASSPDPQGVNEQFF
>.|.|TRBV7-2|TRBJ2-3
TGTGCCAGCAGCTTAGTAGGGGCAGCTAGCACAGATACGCAGTATTTT
CASSLVGAASTDTQYF
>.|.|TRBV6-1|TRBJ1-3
TGTGCCAGCAGTGCCCTCCTGCCAACTGGAAACACCATATATTTT
CASSALLPTGNTIYF
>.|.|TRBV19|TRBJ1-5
TGTGCCAGTAGTATAGATCCCGGGGGGCGGAATCAGCCCCAGCATTTT
CASSIDPGGRNQPQHF
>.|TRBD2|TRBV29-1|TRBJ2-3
TGCAGCGTTGAAGACCCGACGGCCGGGGGGGGCCGTCCGGATACGCAGTATTTT
CSVEDPTAGGGRPDTQYF